This is a list of T cell receptor beta chains from one sample in a study of OX40 agonist ivuxolimab in advanced cancers. Libraries were prepared by immunoSEQ multiplex PCR; TCRdb keeps only in-frame clonotypes and omits some of them. The sample consists of 50,000 to 70,000 clones, 75% to 90% of them appearing once. Here the sequenced sample was CD4+ or CD8+ T cells sorted from blood, taken in a trial of the OX40 agonist ivuxolimab. These receptors came from an adult with an advanced solid tumor such as melanoma, head and neck, liver or kidney cancer. The CDR3 runs from the conserved cysteine through the conserved F or W. D genes are given only for firm matches. Clone size is stated in some rows and not others, as once, few, many or a class when expanded.

D gene: .; J gene: TRBJ1-5; V gene: TRBV4-1; clone size: .; CDR3 protein: CASSQVGPDQPQHF; CDR3 DNA: TGCGCCAGCAGCCAAGTGGGGCCAGATCAGCCCCAGCATTTT
D gene: TRBD1; J gene: TRBJ2-7; V gene: TRBV29-1; clone size: .; CDR3 protein: CSATGQHEQYF; CDR3 DNA: TGCAGCGCGACAGGGCAGCACGAGCAGTACTTC
D gene: .; J gene: TRBJ1-5; V gene: TRBV10-2; clone size: .; CDR3 protein: CASSENRNQPQHF; CDR3 DNA: TGCGCCAGCAGTGAAAACCGCAATCAGCCCCAGCATTTT
D gene: TRBD1; J gene: TRBJ2-7; V gene: TRBV5-1; clone size: .; CDR3 protein: CASSAGQGYEQYF; CDR3 DNA: TGCGCCAGCAGCGCGGGACAGGGGTACGAGCAGTACTTC
D gene: .; J gene: TRBJ2-7; V gene: TRBV6-5; clone size: .; CDR3 protein: CASSGNGREQYF; CDR3 DNA: TGTGCCAGCAGCGGAAACGGGCGGGAGCAGTACTTC
D gene: .; J gene: TRBJ2-7; V gene: TRBV27; clone size: few; CDR3 protein: CASSWTGVSYEQYF; CDR3 DNA: TGTGCCAGCAGTTGGACGGGAGTCTCCTACGAGCAGTACTTC
D gene: TRBD1; J gene: TRBJ1-5; V gene: TRBV19; clone size: .; CDR3 protein: CASSVPPRQGHTQPQHF; CDR3 DNA: TGTGCCAGTAGCGTCCCCCCGAGACAGGGCCATACCCAGCCCCAGCATTTT
D gene: TRBD2; J gene: TRBJ2-1; V gene: TRBV27; clone size: .; CDR3 protein: CASSSGLAGNEQFF; CDR3 DNA: TGTGCCAGCAGTTCGGGACTAGCGGGGAATGAGCAGTTCTTC
D gene: TRBD1; J gene: TRBJ2-1; V gene: TRBV19; clone size: .; CDR3 protein: CASSRDRAYNEQFF; CDR3 DNA: TGTGCCAGTAGTCGGGACAGAGCCTACAATGAGCAGTTCTTC
D gene: TRBD1; J gene: TRBJ2-1; V gene: TRBV29-1; clone size: .; CDR3 protein: CSVEGQGNEQFF; CDR3 DNA: TGCAGCGTTGAAGGACAGGGGAATGAGCAGTTCTTC
D gene: .; J gene: TRBJ1-2; V gene: TRBV5-6; clone size: .; CDR3 protein: CASRTGVRWVNYGYTF; CDR3 DNA: TGTGCCAGTCGGACGGGGGTGCGGTGGGTAAACTATGGCTACACCTTC
D gene: .; J gene: TRBJ2-1; V gene: TRBV7-9; clone size: .; CDR3 protein: CASSSPSGHEQFF; CDR3 DNA: TGTGCCAGCAGCTCCCCTTCGGGCCATGAGCAGTTCTTC
D gene: .; J gene: TRBJ2-7; V gene: TRBV15; clone size: .; CDR3 protein: CATSGTASYEQYF; CDR3 DNA: TGTGCCACCTCCGGGACGGCCTCCTACGAGCAGTACTTC
D gene: .; J gene: TRBJ1-1; V gene: TRBV7-9; clone size: once; CDR3 protein: CASSFGASEAFF; CDR3 DNA: TGTGCCAGCAGCTTCGGGGCAAGTGAAGCTTTCTTT
D gene: TRBD2; J gene: TRBJ2-7; V gene: TRBV27; clone size: .; CDR3 protein: CASSGLAGFYEQYF; CDR3 DNA: TGTGCCAGCAGTGGACTAGCGGGGTTTTACGAGCAGTACTTC
D gene: .; J gene: TRBJ1-6; V gene: TRBV5-1; clone size: .; CDR3 protein: CASSPGGVSPLHF; CDR3 DNA: TGCGCCAGCAGCCCCGGGGGGGTTTCACCCCTCCACTTT
D gene: TRBD1; J gene: TRBJ2-5; V gene: TRBV5-6; clone size: .; CDR3 protein: CASSLRQGAWETQYF; CDR3 DNA: TGTGCCAGCAGCTTAAGACAGGGGGCCTGGGAGACCCAGTACTTC
D gene: TRBD2; J gene: TRBJ2-7; V gene: TRBV29-1; clone size: .; CDR3 protein: CSVLTVAGAYF; CDR3 DNA: TGCAGCGTTCTCACAGTGGCGGGAGCGTACTTC
D gene: .; J gene: TRBJ2-7; V gene: TRBV27; clone size: .; CDR3 protein: CASSTVGTGLGDRPYEQYF; CDR3 DNA: TGTGCCAGCAGTACCGTCGGGACGGGACTTGGCGACCGGCCCTACGAGCAGTACTTC
D gene: .; J gene: TRBJ1-1; V gene: TRBV7-6; clone size: .; CDR3 protein: CASSYGVNTEAFF; CDR3 DNA: TGTGCCAGCAGCTACGGAGTGAACACTGAAGCTTTCTTT
D gene: .; J gene: TRBJ2-1; V gene: TRBV29-1; clone size: .; CDR3 protein: CSVEGTQTYNEQFF; CDR3 DNA: TGCAGCGTTGAGGGGACACAAACCTACAATGAGCAGTTCTTC
D gene: .; J gene: TRBJ2-7; V gene: TRBV5-8; clone size: .; CDR3 protein: CASSTIGGVYEQYF; CDR3 DNA: TGTGCCAGCAGCACGATTGGAGGGGTTTACGAGCAGTACTTC
D gene: TRBD2; J gene: TRBJ2-1; V gene: TRBV11-2; clone size: .; CDR3 protein: CASSLDRSKLAGLTYNEQFF; CDR3 DNA: TGTGCCAGCAGCTTAGATCGAAGTAAGCTAGCGGGGTTGACCTACAATGAGCAGTTCTTC
D gene: .; J gene: TRBJ1-6; V gene: TRBV27; clone size: few; CDR3 protein: CASSSLWNSPLHF; CDR3 DNA: TGTGCCAGCAGTTCCTTATGGAATTCACCCCTCCACTTT
D gene: .; J gene: TRBJ2-7; V gene: TRBV13; clone size: .; CDR3 protein: CASSQNRRTYEQYF; CDR3 DNA: TGTGCCAGCAGCCAAAACAGGAGAACCTACGAGCAGTACTTC
D gene: .; J gene: TRBJ1-6; V gene: TRBV6-1; clone size: .; CDR3 protein: CASIRGSAADSPLHF; CDR3 DNA: TGTGCCAGCATCAGGGGCAGTGCAGCGGATTCACCCCTCCACTTT
D gene: .; J gene: TRBJ2-2; V gene: TRBV7-3; clone size: once; CDR3 protein: CASSFFSGELFF; CDR3 DNA: TGTGCCAGCAGCTTTTTTTCCGGGGAGCTGTTTTTT
D gene: .; J gene: TRBJ1-1; V gene: TRBV9; clone size: .; CDR3 protein: CASSPNREEIYVNTEAFF; CDR3 DNA: TGTGCCAGCAGCCCGAATCGAGAGGAAATCTACGTGAACACTGAAGCTTTCTTT
D gene: TRBD2; J gene: TRBJ2-5; V gene: TRBV29-1; clone size: .; CDR3 protein: CSVSGVSETQYF; CDR3 DNA: TGCAGCGTAAGCGGGGTATCAGAGACCCAGTACTTC
D gene: .; J gene: TRBJ2-2; V gene: TRBV19; clone size: once; CDR3 protein: CASSPPTRPGELFF; CDR3 DNA: TGTGCCAGTAGCCCCCCGACGAGACCCGGGGAGCTGTTTTTT
D gene: TRBD2; J gene: TRBJ2-2; V gene: TRBV28; clone size: .; CDR3 protein: CASSLRSFREAGAGELFF; CDR3 DNA: TGTGCCAGCAGTTTACGAAGTTTCCGGGAGGCTGGGGCCGGGGAGCTGTTTTTT
D gene: .; J gene: TRBJ1-1; V gene: TRBV6-1; clone size: .; CDR3 protein: CATENGEAFF; CDR3 DNA: TGTGCCACCGAAAATGGTGAAGCTTTCTTT
D gene: .; J gene: TRBJ1-1; V gene: TRBV5-6; clone size: .; CDR3 protein: CASSSGSGTEAFF; CDR3 DNA: TGTGCCAGCAGCTCCGGGTCGGGGACTGAAGCTTTCTTT
D gene: .; J gene: TRBJ1-5; V gene: TRBV30; clone size: .; CDR3 protein: CAWSNGAYSNQPQHF; CDR3 DNA: TGTGCCTGGAGTAATGGAGCTTATAGCAATCAGCCCCAGCATTTT
D gene: .; J gene: TRBJ2-5; V gene: TRBV18; clone size: .; CDR3 protein: CASSPRGAETQYF; CDR3 DNA: TGTGCCAGCTCACCACGGGGGGCGGAGACCCAGTACTTC
D gene: .; J gene: TRBJ2-2; V gene: TRBV7-9; clone size: .; CDR3 protein: CASSFGGNTGELFF; CDR3 DNA: TGTGCCAGCAGCTTCGGGGGCAACACCGGGGAGCTGTTTTTT
D gene: .; J gene: TRBJ1-6; V gene: TRBV6-4; clone size: .; CDR3 protein: CASLSGGPLIGNSPLHF; CDR3 DNA: TGTGCCAGCCTATCCGGAGGGCCTCTCATTGGAAATTCACCCCTCCACTTT
D gene: TRBD2; J gene: TRBJ2-7; V gene: TRBV7-8; clone size: .; CDR3 protein: CASSSSAGVNEQYF; CDR3 DNA: TGTGCCAGCAGCTCTTCAGCGGGAGTTAACGAGCAGTACTTC
D gene: TRBD2; J gene: TRBJ2-1; V gene: TRBV5-1; clone size: .; CDR3 protein: CASSLSGGRAYNEQFF; CDR3 DNA: TGCGCCAGCAGCTTATCCGGCGGGAGGGCCTACAATGAGCAGTTCTTC
D gene: TRBD1; J gene: TRBJ1-1; V gene: TRBV9; clone size: .; CDR3 protein: CASSVDPGQGAQTEAFF; CDR3 DNA: TGTGCCAGCAGCGTAGATCCGGGACAGGGGGCGCAAACTGAAGCTTTCTTT
D gene: .; J gene: TRBJ1-1; V gene: TRBV27; clone size: .; CDR3 protein: CATRLSGRAEAFF; CDR3 DNA: TGTGCCACCAGGCTATCGGGGAGGGCTGAAGCTTTCTTT
D gene: .; J gene: TRBJ2-2; V gene: TRBV9; clone size: .; CDR3 protein: CASSVVDYTGELFF; CDR3 DNA: TGTGCCAGCAGCGTAGTTGATTACACCGGGGAGCTGTTTTTT
D gene: .; J gene: TRBJ2-7; V gene: TRBV28; clone size: .; CDR3 protein: CASSLPGAFYEQYF; CDR3 DNA: TGTGCCAGCAGTTTACCGGGGGCCTTTTACGAGCAGTACTTC
D gene: .; J gene: TRBJ2-1; V gene: TRBV7-9; clone size: .; CDR3 protein: CASSPDSLNEQFF; CDR3 DNA: TGTGCCAGCAGCCCGGACAGCCTCAATGAGCAGTTCTTC
D gene: .; J gene: TRBJ1-1; V gene: TRBV11-3; clone size: .; CDR3 protein: CASSLRGGTEAFF; CDR3 DNA: TGTGCCAGCAGCTTAAGGGGGGGCACTGAAGCTTTCTTT
D gene: .; J gene: TRBJ2-3; V gene: TRBV6-1; clone size: .; CDR3 protein: CASSERGSGTQYF; CDR3 DNA: TGTGCCAGCAGTGAAAGAGGCAGCGGGACGCAGTATTTT
D gene: .; J gene: TRBJ1-1; V gene: TRBV9; clone size: .; CDR3 protein: CASSVVSQAGTEAFF; CDR3 DNA: TGTGCCAGCAGCGTAGTTTCGCAGGCTGGCACTGAAGCTTTCTTT
D gene: .; J gene: TRBJ1-5; V gene: TRBV27; clone size: .; CDR3 protein: CASGSGIFPQHF; CDR3 DNA: TGTGCCAGCGGGTCAGGGATCTTCCCCCAGCATTTT
D gene: .; J gene: TRBJ2-7; V gene: TRBV27; clone size: medium-sized; CDR3 protein: CASSFYREDEQYF; CDR3 DNA: TGTGCCAGCAGTTTTTACAGGGAGGACGAGCAGTACTTC
D gene: TRBD2; J gene: TRBJ2-1; V gene: TRBV30; clone size: .; CDR3 protein: CAWSSGSSYNEQFF; CDR3 DNA: TGTGCCTGGAGCAGCGGGAGCTCCTACAATGAGCAGTTCTTC
D gene: .; J gene: TRBJ2-1; V gene: TRBV5-6; clone size: .; CDR3 protein: CASFSGFDEQFF; CDR3 DNA: TGTGCCAGCTTTTCCGGATTCGATGAGCAGTTCTTC
D gene: .; J gene: TRBJ1-1; V gene: TRBV28; clone size: .; CDR3 protein: CASIPGPNTEAFF; CDR3 DNA: TGTGCCAGCATTCCGGGGCCGAACACTGAAGCTTTCTTT
D gene: .; J gene: TRBJ2-7; V gene: TRBV27; clone size: .; CDR3 protein: CASSLMGEQYF; CDR3 DNA: TGTGCCAGCAGTTTAATGGGCGAGCAGTACTTC
D gene: TRBD2; J gene: TRBJ2-7; V gene: TRBV27; clone size: .; CDR3 protein: CASSSPGLAGDEQYF; CDR3 DNA: TGTGCCAGCAGTTCACCTGGACTAGCGGGAGACGAGCAGTACTTC
D gene: .; J gene: TRBJ2-7; V gene: TRBV27; clone size: .; CDR3 protein: CARQGNSGTREQYF; CDR3 DNA: TGCGCTAGACAGGGGAACAGCGGGACAAGGGAGCAGTACTTC
D gene: .; J gene: TRBJ1-5; V gene: TRBV19; clone size: few; CDR3 protein: CASTDARGFQPQHF; CDR3 DNA: TGTGCCAGTACCGACGCGCGCGGCTTTCAGCCCCAGCATTTT
D gene: .; J gene: TRBJ2-7; V gene: TRBV6-1; clone size: .; CDR3 protein: CASSGRGVGYEQYF; CDR3 DNA: TGTGCCAGCAGTGGGAGGGGCGTGGGGTACGAGCAGTACTTC
D gene: .; J gene: TRBJ2-7; V gene: TRBV9; clone size: .; CDR3 protein: CASSVGGISYEQYF; CDR3 DNA: TGTGCCAGCAGCGTAGGGGGGATCTCCTACGAGCAGTACTTC
D gene: TRBD2; J gene: TRBJ2-3; V gene: TRBV11-2; clone size: few; CDR3 protein: CASSPGGWGMSTDTQYF; CDR3 DNA: TGTGCCAGCAGCCCCGGGGGGTGGGGGATGAGCACAGATACGCAGTATTTT